One TCR beta chain is described in this entry. The repertoire was sequenced with immunoSEQ multiplex PCR; TCRdb's copy has only in-frame clones and lacks some. The data contain 150,000 to 200,000 clones, just under 95% of them seen just once; the ten biggest clones take up about 8.5%. This sample was included in a study of control samples from healthy donors and cancer patients. J was trimmed by 4 bases and V by 1 base; bases with no gene match: 9. This CDR3 spans 18 amino acids. The germline CDR1 and CDR2 sequences are SEHNR and FQNEAQ (reference sequence). The chain carries TRBV7-9 and TRBJ2-2, with TRBD2 matching 10 bases. This receptor was obtained from a woman between 35 and 50 years old in good health. The sequenced material came from blood. CDR3 DNA sequence: TGTGCCAGCAGCTTAGGGTCTAGCGGGGGCCCGAGCACCGGGGAGCTGTTTTTT. Residues: CASSLGSSGGPSTGELFF.